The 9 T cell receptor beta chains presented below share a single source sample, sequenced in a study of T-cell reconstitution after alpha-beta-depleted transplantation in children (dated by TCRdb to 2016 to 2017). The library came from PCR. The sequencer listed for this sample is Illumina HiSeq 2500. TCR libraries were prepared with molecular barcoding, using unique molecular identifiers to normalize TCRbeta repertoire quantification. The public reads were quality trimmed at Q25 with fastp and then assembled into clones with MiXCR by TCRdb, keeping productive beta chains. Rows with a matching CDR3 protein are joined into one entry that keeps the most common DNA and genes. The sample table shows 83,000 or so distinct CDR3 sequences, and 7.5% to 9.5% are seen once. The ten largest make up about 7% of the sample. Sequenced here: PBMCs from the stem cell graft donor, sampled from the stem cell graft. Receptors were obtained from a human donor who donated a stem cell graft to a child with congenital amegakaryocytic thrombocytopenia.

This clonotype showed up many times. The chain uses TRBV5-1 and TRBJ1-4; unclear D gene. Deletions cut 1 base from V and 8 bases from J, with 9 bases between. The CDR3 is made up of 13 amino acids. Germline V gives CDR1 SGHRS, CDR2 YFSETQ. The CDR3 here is CASSLNVGEKLFF. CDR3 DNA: TGCGCCAGCAGCTTGAATGTGGGAGAAAAACTGTTTTTT.

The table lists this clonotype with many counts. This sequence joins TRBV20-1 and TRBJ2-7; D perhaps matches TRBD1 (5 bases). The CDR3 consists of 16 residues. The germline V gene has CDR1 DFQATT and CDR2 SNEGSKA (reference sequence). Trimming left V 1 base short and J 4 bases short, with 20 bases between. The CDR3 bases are TGCAGTGCTAGAGGAAGGGGCGACGCCCCTCTGTACGAGCAGTACTTC. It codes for CSARGRGDAPLYEQYF.

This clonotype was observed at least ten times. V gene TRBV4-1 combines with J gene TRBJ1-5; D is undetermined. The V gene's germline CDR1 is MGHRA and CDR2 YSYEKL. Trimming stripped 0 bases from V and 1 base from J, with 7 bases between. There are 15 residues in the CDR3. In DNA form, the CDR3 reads TGCGCCAGCAGCCAAGATACGGGGAGCAATCAGCCCCAGCATTTT. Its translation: CASSQDTGSNQPQHF.

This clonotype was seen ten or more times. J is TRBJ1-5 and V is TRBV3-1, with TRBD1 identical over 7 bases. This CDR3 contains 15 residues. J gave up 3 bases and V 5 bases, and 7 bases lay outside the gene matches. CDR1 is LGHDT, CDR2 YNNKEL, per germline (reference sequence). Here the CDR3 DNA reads TGTGCCAGCAGCGCACGCAGGGGGATCAATCAGCCCCAGCATTTT. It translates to CASSARRGINQPQHF.

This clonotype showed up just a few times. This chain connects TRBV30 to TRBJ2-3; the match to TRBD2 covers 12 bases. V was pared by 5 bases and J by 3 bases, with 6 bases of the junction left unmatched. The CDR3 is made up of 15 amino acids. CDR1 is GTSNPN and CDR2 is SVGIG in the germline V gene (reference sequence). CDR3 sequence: CAWALAGGGTDTQYF. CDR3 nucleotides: TGTGCCTGGGCACTAGCGGGAGGTGGGACAGATACGCAGTATTTT.

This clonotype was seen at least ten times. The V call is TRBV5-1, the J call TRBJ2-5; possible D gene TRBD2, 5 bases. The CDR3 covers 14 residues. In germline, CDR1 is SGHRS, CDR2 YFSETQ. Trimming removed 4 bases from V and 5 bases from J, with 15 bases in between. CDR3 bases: TGCGCCAGCAGCAAGAAAGCGGATTCGGAGACCCAGTACTTC. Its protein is CASSKKADSETQYF.

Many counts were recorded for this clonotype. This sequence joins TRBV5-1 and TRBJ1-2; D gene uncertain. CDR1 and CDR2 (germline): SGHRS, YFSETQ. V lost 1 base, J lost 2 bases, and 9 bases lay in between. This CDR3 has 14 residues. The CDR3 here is CASSLSTQNYGYTF. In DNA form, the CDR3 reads TGCGCCAGCAGCTTGTCGACGCAGAACTATGGCTACACCTTC. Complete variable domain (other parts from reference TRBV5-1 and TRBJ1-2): KAGVTQTPRYLIKTRGQQVTLSCSPISGHRSVSWYQQTPGQGLQFLFEYFSETQRNKGNFPGRFSGRQFSNSRSEMNVSTLELGDSALYLCASSLSTQNYGYTFGSGTRLTVV.

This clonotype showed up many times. The CDR3: CSVAPTGAYEQYF. CDR3 DNA: TGCAGCGTCGCTCCGACAGGGGCCTACGAGCAGTACTTC. The chain has TRBV29-1 and TRBJ2-7, with 8 bases matching TRBD1. V lost 6 bases and J lost 2; bases outside the gene matches: 6. The V gene's germline CDR1 is SQVTM and CDR2 ANQGSEA. The CDR3 contains 13 residues.

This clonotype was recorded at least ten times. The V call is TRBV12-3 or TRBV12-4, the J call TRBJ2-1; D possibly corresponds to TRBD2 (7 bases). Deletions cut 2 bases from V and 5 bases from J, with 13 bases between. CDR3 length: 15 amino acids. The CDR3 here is CASSLRRGPNNEQFF. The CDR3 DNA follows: TGTGCCAGCAGTTTAAGGCGGGGGCCCAACAATGAGCAGTTCTTC.